These 28 T cell receptor beta chains share one sample of origin, sequenced in a study of CD8+ T cells in alopecia areata (dated by TCRdb to between 2017 and 2018). The time point label, read with the paper, signifies: less than five weeks on oral tofacitinib. The sample's treatment or condition label, in plain terms: oral pan-JAK inhibitor, 5-10 mg twice daily. Library generation was performed with the immunoSEQ multiplex PCR assay. For TCR sequencing, RNA was extracted from every sample and reverse transcribed into cDNA to serve as template. TCRdb's version of the immuneACCESS table is confined to in-frame rearrangements and falls short of the full clone set. An unresolved V gene accounts for under half of the shortfall where checked; the remainder is of unknown origin. The sample table shows 140,000 to 150,000 clones, and less than 70% are seen once. The top ten clones comprise roughly 15% of the sample.

The specimen comprised CD8+ T cells sorted from blood, sampled at week 4, from a patient treated with tofacitinib. These receptors all stem from a human donor with alopecia areata.

The chain is built from TRBV5-1 and TRBJ2-7, with TRBD1 matching over 8 bases. V was pared by 4 bases and J by 5 bases, with 5 bases of the junction left unmatched. CDR3 length equals 13 residues. The germline CDR1 and CDR2 sequences are SGHRS and YFSETQ. The CDR3 reads CASSRNRGDEQYF. In DNA form, the CDR3 reads TGCGCCAGCAGCAGGAACAGGGGGGACGAGCAGTACTTC.

The J gene is TRBJ1-1, the V gene TRBV15; no firm D call. Germline-derived CDR1 and CDR2 are LNHNV and YYDKDF (reference sequence). The CDR3 spans 14 residues. The V end was cut by 5 bases, the J end by 0 bases, with 10 bases between. This CDR3 is CATSQLGMNTEAFF. The DNA of the CDR3 is TGTGCCACCAGCCAGCTGGGGATGAACACTGAAGCTTTCTTT.

This chain links TRBV13 with TRBJ2-1; 8 nucleotides line up with TRBD1. V dropped 0 bases and J dropped 5; count of bases not matched to a gene: 15. Germline-derived CDR1 and CDR2 are PRHDT and FYEKMQ (reference sequence). CDR3 length: 19 amino acids. The CDR3 here is CASSLGMAKFGQGDNEQFF. DNA of the CDR3: TGTGCCAGCAGCTTAGGTATGGCAAAGTTTGGACAGGGAGACAATGAGCAGTTCTTC.

In this sample, this clone turned up once. The rearrangement links TRBV5-6 to TRBJ2-5; 8 positions agree with TRBD2. The V gene end was trimmed by 1 base and the J gene end by 5 bases; junction bases not matched to a gene: 4. Germline values: CDR1 SGHDT, CDR2 YYEEEE. The CDR3 has 14 amino acids. The chain's CDR3 is CASSLWRGEETQYF. The DNA for the CDR3 is TGTGCCAGCAGCTTGTGGCGGGGGGAGGAGACCCAGTACTTC.

This clone has just a few counts. V is TRBV19 and J is TRBJ2-5; D possibly corresponds to TRBD2 (5 bases). The CDR3 is made up of 13 amino acids. Per germline, CDR1 LNHDA and CDR2 SQIVND (reference sequence). V lost 4 bases and J lost 3, with 9 bases in between. The DNA for the CDR3 is TGTGCCAGTAGTAGGAACGGGGAAGAGACCCAGTACTTC. This sequence encodes CASSRNGEETQYF.

This clone was seen more than once but under ten times. The J gene is TRBJ2-5, the V gene TRBV4-2; D might be TRBD2 (5 bases). The V end was cut by 5 bases, the J end by 4 bases, with 20 bases between. The CDR3 consists of 16 residues. The germline CDR1 and CDR2 sequences are LGHNA and YNFKEQ. CDR3 sequence (DNA): TGTGCCAGCAGCTACGAGGCCGGGGAAAGTGGAGAGACCCAGTACTTC. Its protein is CASSYEAGESGETQYF.

The CDR3 reads CATSREETQYF. In DNA, the CDR3 is TGTGCCACCAGCAGAGAAGAGACCCAGTACTTC. V usage is TRBV15 and J usage is TRBJ2-5; D is ambiguous. CDR1 and CDR2 from the germline V gene are LNHNV and YYDKDF (reference sequence). V lost 0 bases and J 4 bases, leaving 0 bases between the germline ends. The CDR3 loop spans 11 amino acids.

CDR3 loop: CASSPSDLLDEQFF. For the CDR3, the DNA is TGTGCCAGCAGCCCATCGGACCTGCTGGATGAGCAGTTCTTC. The chain links TRBV9 to TRBJ2-1; D is undetermined. Germline V gives CDR1 SGDLS, CDR2 YYNGEE. V was clipped by 4 bases and J by 8 bases, with 16 bases between them. CDR3 length equals 14 residues.

The chain uses TRBV13 and TRBJ2-5; D remains unclear. The CDR3 loop spans 14 amino acids. V was cut by 5 bases and J by 5 bases, with 15 bases left in between. Germline V gene data show CDR1 as PRHDT and CDR2 as FYEKMQ (reference sequence). CDR3 nucleotides: TGTGCCAGCAGCCTAGAAGGGTGGCGGGAGACCCAGTACTTC. Amino acids: CASSLEGWRETQYF. The variable domain in full, with the rest retrieved from reference TRBV13 and TRBJ2-5, is AAGVIQSPRHLIKEKRETATLKCYPIPRHDTVYWYQQGPGQDPQFLISFYEKMQSDKGSIPDRFSAQQFSDYHSELNMSSLELGDSALYFCASSLEGWRETQYFGPGTRLLVL.

The chain joins TRBV5-1 to TRBJ2-1, with 11 bases that match TRBD2. V gave up 2 bases and J gave up 4 bases; unmatched junction bases: 5. Germline loops: CDR1 SGHRS, CDR2 YFSETQ. CDR3 length: 16 amino acids. CDR3 DNA: TGCGCCAGCAGCTTAAACCTAGCGGGGGGTTACAATGAGCAGTTCTTC. This encodes CASSLNLAGGYNEQFF.

This sequence joins TRBV25-1 and TRBJ2-7, with D perhaps TRBD2 (6 bases). CDR3 size: 13 residues. The germline CDR1 and CDR2 sequences are MGHDK and SYGVNS. V lost 11 bases and J 2 bases, leaving 16 bases between the germline ends. CDR3 protein: CAAVSGVTYEQYF. The DNA for the CDR3 is TGTGCCGCAGTATCGGGGGTCACCTACGAGCAGTACTTC.

This chain links TRBV7-3 with TRBJ2-5; D perhaps matches TRBD2 (6 bases). V dropped 1 base and J dropped 4 bases, with 13 bases sitting between them. Germline V gene sequence: CDR1 SGHTA, CDR2 FQGTGA. This CDR3 has 15 residues. The CDR3 DNA follows: TGTGCCAGCAGCTTAAACGGTGGGGGAGGAGAGACCCAGTACTTC. Protein product: CASSLNGGGGETQYF.

The chain employs TRBV7-9 and TRBJ1-3; D is unresolved. Trimming pared 4 bases from V and 6 bases from J, leaving 16 bases between. Germline V gene sequence: CDR1 SEHNR, CDR2 FQNEAQ (reference sequence). This CDR3 is 15 amino acids long. CDR3 nucleotides: TGTGCCAGCAGCTCACCCCTGCGGGGAGTAAACACCATATATTTT. It encodes CASSSPLRGVNTIYF. Drawing the rest from reference TRBV7-9 and TRBJ1-3, the complete variable domain is DTGVSQNPRHKITKRGQNVTFRCDPISEHNRLYWYRQTLGQGPEFLTYFQNEAQLEKSRLLSDRFSAERPKGSFSTLEIQRTEQGDSAMYLCASSSPLRGVNTIYFGEGSWLTVV.

This chain links TRBV7-9 with TRBJ1-6; D is perhaps TRBD1 (5 bases). Per the germline V gene, CDR1 is SEHNR and CDR2 is FQNEAQ (reference sequence). The CDR3 covers 15 residues. The ends were cut back, 5 bases at V and 0 bases at J, with 8 bases in the middle. The CDR3 nucleotides read TGTGCCAGCAGCGGGGGACTCTCCTATAATTCACCCCTCCACTTT. Its protein is CASSGGLSYNSPLHF.

This clone was counted ten times or more. The chain has TRBV30 and TRBJ2-2; D gene uncertain. This CDR3 comprises 10 residues. Trimming removed 5 bases at V and 7 bases at J, with 5 bases between. Germline V gene lookup returns CDR1 GTSNPN and CDR2 SVGIG (reference sequence). CDR3: CAWGDGELFF. DNA of the CDR3: TGTGCCTGGGGGGACGGGGAGCTGTTTTTT.

The V gene is TRBV4-1, the J gene TRBJ2-7; TRBD1 is a possible D gene (5 bases). CDR3 size: 14 residues. Looked up from germline, CDR1 is MGHRA and CDR2 is YSYEKL. Trimming cost V 2 bases and J 3 bases, with 11 bases left between them. The CDR3, as DNA: TGCGCCAGCAGCCAAATCCTGACAGACTACGAGCAGTACTTC. Its translation is CASSQILTDYEQYF.

This rearrangement joins TRBV6-5 to TRBJ1-2; maybe TRBD1 (5 bases). Trimming took off 5 bases at V and 6 bases at J, with 10 bases between the two ends. The CDR3 runs 12 residues. The germline V gene encodes CDR1 MNHEY and CDR2 SVGAGI. This CDR3 reads CASSKGRDGYTF. The CDR3 DNA reads TGTGCCAGCAGTAAGGGGAGGGATGGCTACACCTTC.

This sequence joins TRBV29-1 and TRBJ2-7; D is ambiguous. Germline V gene data show CDR1 as SQVTM and CDR2 as ANQGSEA. V shed 4 bases and J shed 3 bases, with 7 bases lying between them. The CDR3 covers 11 residues. In DNA, the CDR3 is TGCAGCGTTGTCACGGGCTACGAGCAGTACTTC. This gives the protein CSVVTGYEQYF.

The rearrangement joins TRBV9 to TRBJ1-2; D gene ambiguous. Trimming left V 4 bases short and J 0 bases short, with 7 bases between. The CDR3 totals 13 residues. Germline V gene sequence: CDR1 SGDLS, CDR2 YYNGEE. The CDR3 sequence is CASSPGANYGYTF. For the CDR3, the DNA is TGTGCCAGCAGCCCCGGGGCTAACTATGGCTACACCTTC.

The V and J genes are TRBV13 and TRBJ2-7; D may be TRBD1 or TRBD2 (5 bases each). The germline V gene has CDR1 PRHDT and CDR2 FYEKMQ (reference sequence). The CDR3 is 16 residues long. Between the trimmed V and J ends, which lost 6 bases and 1 base, there was a span of 19 bases. Written as DNA, the CDR3 is TGTGCCAGCAGTGGGGCAGGGAGCAGGCCTTCCTACGAGCAGTACTTC. This translates into CASSGAGSRPSYEQYF.

The rearrangement links TRBV30 to TRBJ1-6; 9 bases fit TRBD1. The J segment lost 6 bases and the V segment lost 0 bases, leaving 6 bases of the junction unmatched. Per germline, CDR1 GTSNPN and CDR2 SVGIG (reference sequence). The CDR3 is 16 amino acids. Here the CDR3 reads CAWSVLGQGSNSPLHF. CDR3 nucleotides: TGTGCCTGGAGTGTTTTAGGACAGGGGTCTAATTCACCCCTCCACTTT. Looking up the rest from reference TRBV30 and TRBJ1-6 gives the full variable domain: SQTIHQWPATLVQPVGSPLSLECTVEGTSNPNLYWYRQAAGRGLQLLFYSVGIGQISSEVPQNLSASRPQDRQFILSSKKLLLSDSGFYLCAWSVLGQGSNSPLHFGNGTRLTVT.

The chain carries TRBV5-5 and TRBJ2-5; 8 nucleotides align to TRBD1. The trim removed 5 bases at V and 4 bases at J, leaving 10 bases unmatched. The germline V gene has CDR1 SGHKS and CDR2 YYEKEE (reference sequence). The CDR3 has 15 amino acids. The CDR3 bases are TGTGCCAGCAGTCCACGGACAGGGTGGGGAGAGACCCAGTACTTC. Its protein is CASSPRTGWGETQYF.

The chain uses TRBV29-1 and TRBJ1-1, with TRBD1 as a possible D gene (5 bases). Germline CDR1 SQVTM, CDR2 ANQGSEA. V dropped 6 bases and J dropped 5 bases, with 10 bases sitting between them. This CDR3 is 11 amino acids long. DNA of the CDR3: TGCAGCGTGGCCGAGGGGACTGAAGCTTTCTTT. Translated, it gives CSVAEGTEAFF.

The chain combines TRBV7-3 with TRBJ1-6; D remains unclear. V lost 2 bases, J lost 7 bases, and 15 bases lay in between. This CDR3 contains 16 residues. CDR1 and CDR2 (germline): SGHTA, FQGTGA. For the CDR3, the DNA is TGTGCCAGCAGCTTAGGTGCTGCAGGACCGAATTCACCCCTCCACTTT. This gives the protein CASSLGAAGPNSPLHF.

V is TRBV7-9 and J is TRBJ2-7; tentatively, D is TRBD1 (7 bases). The V end lost 11 bases, the J end lost 3 bases, and 20 bases lay between the germline ends. The CDR3 totals 14 residues. CDR1 is SEHNR and CDR2 is FQNEAQ in the germline V gene (reference sequence). CDR3 region: CADPPRDSNYEQYF. The CDR3 nucleotides are TGTGCCGACCCCCCGCGGGACAGCAACTACGAGCAGTACTTC.

V and J are TRBV30 and TRBJ2-7; D is undetermined. Germline V gene sequence: CDR1 GTSNPN, CDR2 SVGIG (reference sequence). The V and J ends lost 1 base and 5 bases respectively, with 12 bases between them. The CDR3 spans 13 residues. CDR3 DNA: TGTGCCTGGAGTGAAGGCCCTAGGCACGAGCAGTACTTC. Its protein is CAWSEGPRHEQYF.

In this sample, this clone is large (0.1 to 1%). The rearrangement joins TRBV30 to TRBJ2-7; 10 positions match TRBD1. Germline V CDR1 and CDR2: GTSNPN, SVGIG (reference sequence). The ends lost 4 bases at V and 7 bases at J; junction bases unmatched: 10. This CDR3 has 14 amino acids. CDR3 in amino acids: CAWTPGTGVQEQYF. CDR3 DNA sequence: TGTGCCTGGACTCCAGGGACAGGGGTTCAGGAGCAGTACTTC.

The rearrangement links TRBV11-1 to TRBJ2-7, with D unclear. The length of the CDR3 is 13 residues. Trimming left V 5 bases short and J 3 bases short, with 11 bases between. The germline gives CDR1 SGHAT, CDR2 FQDESV (reference sequence). The CDR3 DNA reads as TGTGCCAGCAGCCTAGACTGGATCTACGAGCAGTACTTC. Encoded protein: CASSLDWIYEQYF.